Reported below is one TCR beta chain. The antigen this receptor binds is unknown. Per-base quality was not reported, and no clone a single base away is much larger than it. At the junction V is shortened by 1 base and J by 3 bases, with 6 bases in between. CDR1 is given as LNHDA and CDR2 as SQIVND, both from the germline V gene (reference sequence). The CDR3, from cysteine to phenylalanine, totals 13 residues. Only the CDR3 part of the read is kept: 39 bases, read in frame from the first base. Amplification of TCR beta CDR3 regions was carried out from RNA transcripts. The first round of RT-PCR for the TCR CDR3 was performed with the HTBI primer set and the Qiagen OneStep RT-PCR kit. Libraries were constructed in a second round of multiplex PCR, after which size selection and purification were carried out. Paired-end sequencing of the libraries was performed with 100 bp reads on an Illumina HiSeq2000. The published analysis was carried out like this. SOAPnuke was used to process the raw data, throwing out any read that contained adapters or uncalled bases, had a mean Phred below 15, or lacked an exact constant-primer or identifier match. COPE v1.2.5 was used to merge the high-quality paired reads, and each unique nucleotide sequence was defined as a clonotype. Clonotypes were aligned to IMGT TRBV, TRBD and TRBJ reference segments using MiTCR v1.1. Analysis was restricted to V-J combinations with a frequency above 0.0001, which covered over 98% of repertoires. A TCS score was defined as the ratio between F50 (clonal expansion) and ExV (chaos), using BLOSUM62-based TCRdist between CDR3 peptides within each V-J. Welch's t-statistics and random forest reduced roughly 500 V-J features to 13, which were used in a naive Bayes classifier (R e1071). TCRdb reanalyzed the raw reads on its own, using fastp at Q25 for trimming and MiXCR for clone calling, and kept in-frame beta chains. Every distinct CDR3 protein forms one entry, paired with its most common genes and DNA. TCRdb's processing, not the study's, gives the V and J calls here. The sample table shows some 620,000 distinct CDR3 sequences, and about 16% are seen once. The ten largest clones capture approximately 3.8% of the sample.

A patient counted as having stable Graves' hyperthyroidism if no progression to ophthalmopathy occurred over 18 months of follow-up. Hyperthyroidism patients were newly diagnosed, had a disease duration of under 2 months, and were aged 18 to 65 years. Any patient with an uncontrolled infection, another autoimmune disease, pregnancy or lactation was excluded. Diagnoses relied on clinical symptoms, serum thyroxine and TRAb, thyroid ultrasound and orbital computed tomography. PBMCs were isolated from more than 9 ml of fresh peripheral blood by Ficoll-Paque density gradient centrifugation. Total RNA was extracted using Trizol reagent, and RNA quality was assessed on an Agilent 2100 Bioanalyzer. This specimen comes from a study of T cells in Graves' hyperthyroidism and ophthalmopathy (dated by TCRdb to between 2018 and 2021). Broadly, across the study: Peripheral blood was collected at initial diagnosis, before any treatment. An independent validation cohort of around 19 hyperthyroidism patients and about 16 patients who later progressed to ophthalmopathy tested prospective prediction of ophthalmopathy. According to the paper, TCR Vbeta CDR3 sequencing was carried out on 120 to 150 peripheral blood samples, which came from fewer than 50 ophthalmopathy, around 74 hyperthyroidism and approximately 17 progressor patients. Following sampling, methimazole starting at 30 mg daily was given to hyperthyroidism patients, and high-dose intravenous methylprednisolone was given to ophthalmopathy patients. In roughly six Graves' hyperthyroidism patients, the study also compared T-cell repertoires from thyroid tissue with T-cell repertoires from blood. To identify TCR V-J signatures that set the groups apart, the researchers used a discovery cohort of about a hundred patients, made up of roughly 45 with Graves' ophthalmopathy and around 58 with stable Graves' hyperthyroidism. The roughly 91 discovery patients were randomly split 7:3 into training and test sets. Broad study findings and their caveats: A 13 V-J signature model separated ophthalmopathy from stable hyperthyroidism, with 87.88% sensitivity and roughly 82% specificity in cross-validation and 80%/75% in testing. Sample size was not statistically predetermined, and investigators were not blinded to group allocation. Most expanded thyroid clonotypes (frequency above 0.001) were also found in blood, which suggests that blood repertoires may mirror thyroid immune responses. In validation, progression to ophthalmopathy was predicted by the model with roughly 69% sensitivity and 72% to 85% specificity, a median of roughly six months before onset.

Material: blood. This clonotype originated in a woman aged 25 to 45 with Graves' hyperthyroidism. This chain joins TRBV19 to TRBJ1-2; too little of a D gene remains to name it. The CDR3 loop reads CASSIGRYYGYTF. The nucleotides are TGTGCCAGTAGTATAGGACGGTACTATGGCTACACCTTC.